Each of the 10 T cell receptor beta chains below was sequenced from the same sample in a study of cytomegalovirus exposure and HLA in healthy donors. This PCR relied on a set of 60 Vbeta primers and 13 Jbeta primers. The method was immunoSEQ multiplex PCR; TCRdb's version includes in-frame clones alone and lacks a portion of them. This sample has fewer than 150,000 clones, with 70% to 80% found just once. Sequenced sample: PBMCs. These receptors originate from a woman in her 50s in good health and CMV-seronegative.

This clone has a handful of counts. This chain's CDR3 is CASSQEVRTKQYF. The CDR3 coding sequence is TGCGCCAGCAGCCAAGAGGTCCGGACTAAGCAGTACTTC. The chain recombines TRBV4-1 with TRBJ2-7; tentative D call: TRBD2 (6 bases). The CDR3 is 13 amino acids. Germline CDR1 reads MGHRA; CDR2 reads YSYEKL. V lost 0 bases, J lost 8 bases, and 11 bases lay in between.

This clone has a handful of counts. CDR3 amino acids: CASSSPRTGINQPQHF. The CDR3 region has the DNA TGTGCCAGCAGTTCCCCCCGGACAGGGATCAATCAGCCCCAGCATTTT. This chain connects TRBV28 to TRBJ1-5; 8 bases line up with TRBD1. Germline trimming cut 4 bases from V and 3 bases from J; bases unmatched to any gene: 8. The CDR3 has 16 amino acids. Germline-derived CDR1 and CDR2 are MDHEN and SYDVKM.

The chain combines TRBV11-2 with TRBJ2-7; D gene uncertain. Trimming took off 4 bases at V and 3 bases at J, with 16 bases between the two ends. The CDR3 length is 15 residues. Per germline, CDR1 SGHAT and CDR2 FQNNGV. CDR3 nucleotide sequence: TGTGCCAGCAGCTCCCCCCTGAGGCAGCGCTACGAGCAGTACTTC. As protein: CASSSPLRQRYEQYF.

This chain connects TRBV5-5 to TRBJ2-1; D call uncertain. Deletions cut 2 bases from V and 6 bases from J, with 12 bases between. This CDR3 spans 14 amino acids. Germline-derived CDR1 and CDR2 are SGHKS and YYEKEE (reference sequence). In nucleotides, the CDR3 is TGTGCCAGCAGCTTTGTGGGTAGCCTCAATGAGCAGTTCTTC. Translated, it gives CASSFVGSLNEQFF. The full variable domain, in which reference TRBV5-5 and TRBJ2-1 provide the parts outside the CDR3, is DAGVTQSPTHLIKTRGQQVTLRCSPISGHKSVSWYQQVLGQGPQFIFQYYEKEERGRGNFPDRFSARQFPNYSSELNVNALLLGDSALYLCASSFVGSLNEQFFGPGTRLTVL.

V usage is TRBV28 and J usage is TRBJ1-2; TRBD1 might be the D (6 bases). CDR3 size: 14 residues. Germline-derived CDR1 and CDR2 are MDHEN and SYDVKM. Between the trimmed V and J ends, which lost 5 bases and 6 bases, there was a span of 16 bases. Here the CDR3 DNA reads TGTGCCAGCAGTGAAACAGGGAATCTAGATGGCTACACCTTC. It encodes CASSETGNLDGYTF.

This chain uses TRBV19 with TRBJ2-3; a weak D match, TRBD2 (7 bases). The CDR3 is 15 amino acids. The germline CDR1 and CDR2 sequences are LNHDA and SQIVND (reference sequence). V lost 2 bases and J lost 3, with 12 bases in between. CDR3 region: CASSITGGLTDTQYF. As DNA, the CDR3 is TGTGCCAGTAGTATAACGGGGGGCCTTACAGATACGCAGTATTTT.

The rearrangement joins TRBV4-2 to TRBJ1-2, with D possibly being TRBD1 (5 bases). The CDR3 runs to 16 residues. Germline CDR1 reads LGHNA; CDR2 reads YNFKEQ. V was cut by 0 bases and J by 8 bases, with 19 bases left in between. The CDR3 reads CASSQDIEAGGWGYTF. CDR3 bases: TGTGCCAGCAGCCAAGATATAGAGGCGGGGGGATGGGGCTACACCTTC.

Of note for this clone: One junction end disagrees with the germline gene, perhaps due to a read error. The chain has TRBV4-1 and TRBJ1-1; D is unclear. Germline V gene sequence: CDR1 MGHRA, CDR2 YSYEKL. The CDR3 covers 14 residues. The CDR3 DNA reads as TGCGCCAACAGCCCGACTTGGCGGGACACTGAAGCTTTCTTT. Translation gives CANSPTWRDTEAFF.

The V gene is TRBV11-2, the J gene TRBJ2-3; 8 positions match TRBD2. The CDR3 is 19 amino acids. In germline, CDR1 is SGHAT, CDR2 FQNNGV. Germline trimming cut 5 bases from V and 1 base from J; bases unmatched to any gene: 17. CDR3 protein: CASSPPLGGGLKGTDTQYF. The CDR3 coding sequence is TGTGCCAGCAGCCCACCTCTGGGCGGGGGGCTAAAAGGCACAGATACGCAGTATTTT.

This sequence joins TRBV7-9 and TRBJ2-1, with 10 nucleotides matching TRBD1. Germline V gene sequence: CDR1 SEHNR, CDR2 FQNEAQ (reference sequence). The CDR3 is made up of 15 amino acids. V trimming: 3 bases; J trimming: 3 bases; junction bases outside the gene matches: 2. In DNA form, the CDR3 reads TGTGCCAGCAGCTTTTGGACAGGGGGCTACAATGAGCAGTTCTTC. Translation: CASSFWTGGYNEQFF.